This T cell receptor beta chain was retrieved from a study of molecular identifiers for immune sequencing clone quantification (dated 2018 in TCRdb). With respect to the entire study: In a replicate experiment, RNA from around 20,000 or 100,000 naive CD8 T cells was split into five aliquots, four of which were sequenced. This methods study used CD8 T cells to benchmark TCR RNA copy counting and molecular-identifier clustering-based TCR repertoire sequencing (MIDCIRS). What the authors observed across the whole study: Even against a background of 800,000 to 1,000,000 naive CD8 T cells, spiked-in Jurkat TCR RNA amounting to a single cell's worth was reported to be detectable. Highly expanded clone sizes could be underestimated because identical TCR molecules may share a barcode. Modeling gave about 3.2 recovered TCR RNA copies per cell versus approximately 10 by digital PCR, implying around 33% capture efficiency. In CMV-specific effector cells, clones with more than 20 RNA copies accounted for over 99% of molecules, whereas in naive cells such clones accounted for under 1%. Spiked-in Jurkat TCR RNA (about 10 copies' worth), which is not part of the donor repertoire, was contained in the naive libraries. When barcode sub-clustering was omitted, TCR diversity was inflated by chimeric consensus sequences, with chimeras reaching as high as 47%.

This clonotype was counted a few times. This clone's antigen is unknown. Base quality data are lacking; no much larger clone is found one base away. Naive CD8 T cell libraries were made from approximately 20,000 to 1,000,000 sorted cells using 10%, 30% or 50% of purified RNA. Naive CD8 T cells were FACS-sorted as CD8+CD4-CCR7+CD45RA+ on a BD FACSAria II into RLT Plus buffer. Detection sensitivity was tested by spiking Jurkat RNA equal to roughly ten TCR copies' worth into samples containing roughly 18,000-1,000,000 naive CD8 T cells. CD8 T cells were enriched using RosetteSep CD8+ T Cell Enrichment Cocktail and Ficoll-Paque, and the enriched cells then underwent ACK red cell lysis. Library construction relied on PCR. Instrument used: NextSeq 500. Bulk TCR libraries were made following a previously described method, with the TCR primers given in Table S5. Purification of total RNA was performed with the Qiagen AllPrep DNA/RNA kit. Before any analysis, reads coming from multiple sequencing runs of the same library were combined into one pool. On the authors' methods: Reads were retained only if the reads had an exact TCR constant sequence, and the retained reads were trimmed to 150 nt and grouped according to their 12-nt molecular barcodes. Within each barcode group, reads were sub-clustered at a 15% Levenshtein threshold, and quality-weighted consensus sequences were built per RNA molecule. Non-functional sequences were removed, as were lower-count sequences one edit away from another. Based on fitting two negative binomial distributions, any barcode sub-cluster with under 20% of the maximum read count was discarded. TCRdb ran its own pipeline on the public reads, namely fastp trimming at Q25 and MiXCR clone calling, and kept in-frame beta chains. Each CDR3 protein gets just one entry, which takes the most common genes and DNA from the rows behind it. The V and J calls follow TCRdb's processing rather than the paper's. This sample has about 630,000 distinct CDR3 sequences in its table, and around 25% of those were observed once. Of the sample, 0.78% falls within the top ten clones.

This TCR was sampled from a human donor in good health. Some libraries in this study had Jurkat cell RNA spiked in. Sequenced material: naive CD8+ T cells from blood, with Jurkat cell RNA spiked in. The sample's cell subset or site label, in plain terms: FACS-sorted CD8+CD4-CCR7+CD45RA+ naive T cells.

The nucleotides are TGTGCCAGCAGCTCTCGGGACAGGGGGAGCACCGGGGAGCTGTTTTTT. Its translation is CASSSRDRGSTGELFF. The sequence links TRBV11-2 to TRBJ2-2, with 11 bases aligning to TRBD1. The germline V and J ends show losses of 4 bases and 4 bases respectively, and no gene match explains 5 bases of the junction. Looking up the germline V gene yields CDR1 SGHAT and CDR2 FQNNGV. The CDR3 starts with the cysteine, ends with the phenylalanine, and has 16 residues. The kept DNA is CDR3 alone, 48 bases in frame from the first base.